These T cell receptor beta chains were read from a single sample in a study of blood T cell repertoires in COVID-19. Only in-frame clones appear in the TCRdb table, and some are missing; sequencing was by immunoSEQ multiplex PCR. Of about 150,000 clones listed, approximately 78% are singletons. The sample consisted of peripheral blood. The receptors were gathered from a man of 80 years or more with acute or convalescent COVID-19. Both conserved end residues are part of each CDR3. The D gene is left open where the match is weak. Only part of the rows carry a size: once, few, many, or a class if the clone is expanded.

v_gene: TRBV27; j_gene: TRBJ2-5; abundance: once; d_gene: TRBD2; CDR3nt: TGTGCCAGCAGTTTAAGTAGTAGCGGGGGGCTGGAGACCCAGTACTTC; CDR3aa: CASSLSSSGGLETQYF
v_gene: TRBV4-2; j_gene: TRBJ1-6; abundance: NA; d_gene: TRBD1; CDR3nt: TGTGCCAGCAGCCAAGAAAGCCGGACAGGGGGCGCTGGTAATTCACCCCTCCACTTT; CDR3aa: CASSQESRTGGAGNSPLHF
v_gene: TRBV18; j_gene: TRBJ1-5; abundance: NA; d_gene: NA; CDR3nt: TGTGCCAGCTCAGTAACAGGGTCTAAGGATCAGCCCCAGCATTTT; CDR3aa: CASSVTGSKDQPQHF
v_gene: TRBV6-4; j_gene: TRBJ1-5; abundance: once; d_gene: NA; CDR3nt: TGTGCCAGCAGCAGATCAGCCCAGCATTTT; CDR3aa: CASSRSAQHF
v_gene: TRBV28; j_gene: TRBJ2-1; abundance: NA; d_gene: TRBD1; CDR3nt: TGTGCCACCCTCGGGGCGATCGGGACAGGGGGCTTTGAGCAGTTCTTC; CDR3aa: CATLGAIGTGGFEQFF
v_gene: TRBV6-1; j_gene: TRBJ1-3; abundance: NA; d_gene: TRBD1; CDR3nt: TGTGCCAGCAGTGAAACAGGGGGCTCTGGAAACACCATATATTTT; CDR3aa: CASSETGGSGNTIYF
v_gene: TRBV19; j_gene: TRBJ2-7; abundance: NA; d_gene: TRBD1; CDR3nt: TGTGCCAGTAGTAGGGGATCGACAGGGGGCGTTTACGAGCAGTACTTC; CDR3aa: CASSRGSTGGVYEQYF
v_gene: TRBV7-2; j_gene: TRBJ2-7; abundance: NA; d_gene: TRBD1; CDR3nt: TGTGCCAGCAGCTGGACCGGGACAGGGGTCTACGAGCAGTACTTC; CDR3aa: CASSWTGTGVYEQYF
v_gene: TRBV27; j_gene: TRBJ1-6; abundance: NA; d_gene: NA; CDR3nt: TGTGCCAGCAGCCGCCGGGGGGCTGACTCACCCCTCCACTTT; CDR3aa: CASSRRGADSPLHF
v_gene: TRBV2; j_gene: TRBJ1-1; abundance: NA; d_gene: TRBD1; CDR3nt: TGTGCCAGCAGTCCTCTACAGGGGACCTACACTGAAGCTTTCTTT; CDR3aa: CASSPLQGTYTEAFF
v_gene: TRBV6-1; j_gene: TRBJ1-2; abundance: NA; d_gene: TRBD1; CDR3nt: TGTGCCAGCAGTGGTGCTGACAGGGGAGCTAACTATGGCTACACCTTC; CDR3aa: CASSGADRGANYGYTF
v_gene: TRBV5-4; j_gene: TRBJ1-1; abundance: NA; d_gene: NA; CDR3nt: TGTGCCAGCAGCTTAACAGGACATAACACTGAAGCTTTCTTT; CDR3aa: CASSLTGHNTEAFF
v_gene: TRBV24-1; j_gene: TRBJ2-3; abundance: NA; d_gene: TRBD1; CDR3nt: TGTGCCACCAGTGAACCCGACAGGGGACCGCCAGATACGCAGTATTTT; CDR3aa: CATSEPDRGPPDTQYF
v_gene: TRBV29-1; j_gene: TRBJ2-5; abundance: NA; d_gene: NA; CDR3nt: TGCAGCGTTGCCTTAGGACAGTCCAGTGGGACCCAGTACTTC; CDR3aa: CSVALGQSSGTQYF
v_gene: TRBV7-9; j_gene: TRBJ1-1; abundance: NA; d_gene: NA; CDR3nt: TGTGCCAGCAGCTTAAATCAAAATACTGAAGCTTTCTTT; CDR3aa: CASSLNQNTEAFF
v_gene: TRBV5-6; j_gene: TRBJ1-2; abundance: NA; d_gene: NA; CDR3nt: TGTGCCAGCAGCTTGGCCTCAACGGGGGAGGGAGCCACCTTC; CDR3aa: CASSLASTGEGATF
v_gene: TRBV5-4; j_gene: TRBJ2-2; abundance: NA; d_gene: TRBD2; CDR3nt: TGTGCCAGCAGCCCCCCTAGCGGGGCCCCCAGGGGGGAGCTGTTTTTT; CDR3aa: CASSPPSGAPRGELFF
v_gene: TRBV14; j_gene: TRBJ2-3; abundance: NA; d_gene: NA; CDR3nt: TGTGCCAGCAGCCACCTAAGTAGACAGGAAGATACGCAGTATTTT; CDR3aa: CASSHLSRQEDTQYF
v_gene: TRBV4-3; j_gene: TRBJ1-1; abundance: NA; d_gene: NA; CDR3nt: TGCGCCAGCAGCGAAACCCAGGGTAGCGGCACTGAAGCTTTCTTT; CDR3aa: CASSETQGSGTEAFF
v_gene: TRBV18; j_gene: TRBJ2-2; abundance: NA; d_gene: NA; CDR3nt: TGTGCCAGCTCACCAGCCCCAGGGCGGTCCCCCGGGGAGCTGTTTTTT; CDR3aa: CASSPAPGRSPGELFF
v_gene: TRBV28; j_gene: TRBJ1-2; abundance: once; d_gene: NA; CDR3nt: TGTGCCAGCAGTTTAGCCCCGGGGGGCTACACCTTC; CDR3aa: CASSLAPGGYTF
v_gene: TRBV29-1; j_gene: TRBJ2-7; abundance: NA; d_gene: TRBD2; CDR3nt: TGCAGCGTTAAAAGCGGGACCTCGATCTACGAGCAGTACTTC; CDR3aa: CSVKSGTSIYEQYF
v_gene: TRBV11-2; j_gene: TRBJ1-1; abundance: NA; d_gene: NA; CDR3nt: TGTGCCAGCAGCTCTAGACAAGGGTCAGGGACTGAAGCTTTCTTT; CDR3aa: CASSSRQGSGTEAFF